This TCR beta chain was retrieved from a study of blood T cell repertoires in COVID-19. Study summary: From the United States, Italy and Spain came samples of acute and convalescent COVID-19. In each case, the material was cDNA or gDNA derived from T cells, B-cell-depleted T cells, or PBMCs.

In the original processing: By means of reference gene primer amplification, nucleated cell counts were estimated. TCRdb keeps only in-frame clones here, not all; method: immunoSEQ multiplex PCR. Clone size and the V and J calls come from that table; the DNA yielded D and trimming. The sample includes about 300,000 clones, 70% to 90% seen only once; the top ten take 1% to 1.5%. CDR1 and CDR2 (germline): SGDLS, YYNGEE. There are 16 residues in the CDR3. The germline V and J ends were trimmed by 0 bases and 7 bases, with 16 bases remaining between them. The rearrangement links TRBV9 to TRBJ2-2; D may be TRBD2 (5 bases). Sequences were obtained from peripheral blood. The clonotype was recovered from a man between 70 and 80 years old with acute or convalescent COVID-19. This CDR3 reads CASSVGVDLAGGELFF. CDR3 DNA sequence: TGTGCCAGCAGCGTAGGGGTGGACTTGGCAGGCGGGGAGCTGTTTTTT.